This T cell receptor beta chain was obtained from a study of T cells in Graves' hyperthyroidism and ophthalmopathy. RNA transcripts served as the template for amplifying TCR beta CDR3 regions. First-round RT-PCR of the TCR CDR3 relied on the HTBI primer set. TCRdb analysed the multiplex PCR reads with MiXCR anew, one entry per CDR3 protein. Of around 610,000 distinct CDR3 sequences in the sample, approximately 15% were seen once. Unmatched junction bases numbered 9, after V lost 6 bases and J lost 6 bases. The CDR3 spans 15 residues. Germline-derived CDR1 and CDR2 are MNHEY and SVGEGT. This clonotype was obtained from a woman between 40 and 55 years old with Graves' ophthalmopathy. Source material: blood. The chain combines TRBV6-2 or TRBV6-3 with TRBJ2-7; 12 bases line up with TRBD2. The DNA of the CDR3 is TGTGCCAGCAGATATACCCGGACTAGCGGGATCGAGCAGTACTTC. Its translation is CASRYTRTSGIEQYF.